The present entry profiles one T cell receptor beta chain with its context. The CDR3 loop spans 14 amino acids. From germline, CDR1 is LGHDT and CDR2 YNNKEL (reference sequence). Trimming removed 3 bases from V and 4 bases from J, with 12 bases in between. The sample is drawn from a study of blood T cell repertoires in COVID-19. Study processing details: Amplifying reference gene primers gave estimates of nucleated cell counts. Libraries were prepared by immunoSEQ multiplex PCR; TCRdb keeps only in-frame clonotypes and omits some of them. V and J calls and clone size are given by that table; D and trimming were obtained from the DNA. The table shows 85,000 to 100,000 clones, with 80% occurring only once.

The chain uses TRBV3-1 (or the pseudogene TRBV3-2) and TRBJ1-1; the D is unclear. The sequenced sample was peripheral blood. The TCR comes from a man between 50 and 59 years old who had recovered from COVID-19. Written as DNA, the CDR3 is TGTGCCAGCAGCCACCGAAGGGAGGGCACTGAAGCTTTCTTT. Translated, it gives CASSHRREGTEAFF.